This entry features one T cell receptor (beta chain) sequence. The V and J ends lost 5 bases and 4 bases, in that order; junction bases with no gene match: 15. The germline gives CDR1 LNHDA, CDR2 SQIVND (reference sequence). The CDR3 covers 17 residues. This entry comes from a study of blood T cell repertoires in COVID-19. In the study's own analysis: By means of reference gene primer amplification, nucleated cell counts were estimated. The repertoire was sequenced with immunoSEQ multiplex PCR; TCRdb's copy has only in-frame clones and lacks some. That table supplies the V and J calls and clone size; D and trimming were determined from the DNA. Among about 91,000 clones listed, more than 75% were seen once.

Sequencing used peripheral blood. This receptor was taken from a woman of 80 years or more with active COVID-19. The V and J genes are TRBV19 and TRBJ1-1, with 8 nucleotides matching TRBD1. CDR3 DNA: TGTGCCAGTAGTGTCCAGGGGGCGCAATACGGGGGCACTGAAGCTTTCTTT. Amino acids: CASSVQGAQYGGTEAFF.